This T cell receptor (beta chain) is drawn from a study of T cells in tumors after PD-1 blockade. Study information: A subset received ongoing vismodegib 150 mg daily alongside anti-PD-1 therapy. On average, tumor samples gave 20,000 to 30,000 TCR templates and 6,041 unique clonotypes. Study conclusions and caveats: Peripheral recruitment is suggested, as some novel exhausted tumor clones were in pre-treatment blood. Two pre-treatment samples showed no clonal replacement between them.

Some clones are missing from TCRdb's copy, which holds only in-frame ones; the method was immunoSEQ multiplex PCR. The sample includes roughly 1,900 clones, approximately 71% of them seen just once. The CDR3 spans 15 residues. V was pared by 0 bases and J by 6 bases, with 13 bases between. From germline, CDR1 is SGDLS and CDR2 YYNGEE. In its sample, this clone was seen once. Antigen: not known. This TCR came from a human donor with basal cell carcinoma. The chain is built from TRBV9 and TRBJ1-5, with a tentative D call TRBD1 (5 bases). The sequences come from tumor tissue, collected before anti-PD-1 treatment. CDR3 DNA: TGTGCCAGCAGCGTAGGAGGGCAGGGACTTCAGCCCCAGCATTTT. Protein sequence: CASSVGGQGLQPQHF.